What follows are 18 T cell receptor beta chains derived from one specimen sequenced in a study of PD-L1 blockade in urothelial cancer. Libraries were prepared by immunoSEQ multiplex PCR; TCRdb keeps only in-frame clonotypes and omits some of them. The table records 25,000 to 35,000 clones, approximately 81% of them present only once. The time point was: peripheral blood 6 weeks after treatment start. Sequencing used PBMCs, obtained around atezolizumab (anti-PD-L1) treatment. The receptors were gathered from a man between 65 and 80 years old with urothelial cancer.

The V call is TRBV11-2, the J call TRBJ2-3; TRBD1 matches 8 bases. The CDR3 has 15 amino acids. Per germline, CDR1 SGHAT and CDR2 FQNNGV. Trimming cost V 4 bases and J 4 bases; bases outside gene matches: 7. The CDR3 here is CASSWTGIRADTQYF. The CDR3 DNA reads as TGTGCCAGCAGCTGGACAGGGATCAGGGCAGATACGCAGTATTTT.

The V call is TRBV9, the J call TRBJ2-7, with 7 bases aligning to TRBD1. This CDR3 contains 14 residues. With 4 bases clipped from V and 2 bases from J, the junction kept 6 bases outside the gene matches. CDR1 and CDR2 (germline): SGDLS, YYNGEE. CDR3 amino acids: CASSPRGYTYEQYF. The CDR3 DNA follows: TGTGCCAGCAGCCCCAGGGGGTACACCTACGAGCAGTACTTC.

The CDR3 DNA reads as TGTGCCAGCAGTGAAACGGCAGGGCCCTACGAGCAGTACTTC. Encoded protein: CASSETAGPYEQYF. The chain is built from TRBV6-1 and TRBJ2-7; a possible D gene is TRBD1 (5 bases). Trimming took 2 bases from V and 2 from J, leaving 10 bases between them. The CDR3 length is 14 residues. Germline V gene sequence: CDR1 MNHNS, CDR2 SASEGT.

V gene TRBV15 combines with J gene TRBJ2-5, with 8 positions matching TRBD2. CDR3 length: 16 amino acids. The germline gives CDR1 LNHNV, CDR2 YYDKDF (reference sequence). Trimming at V came to 5 bases and at J to 0 bases, leaving 8 bases not matched to a gene. CDR3 in amino acids: CATSESTGGYQETQYF. The CDR3 DNA reads TGTGCCACCAGCGAGAGCACGGGAGGGTACCAAGAGACCCAGTACTTC.

The sample holds a few counts of this clone. The rearrangement joins TRBV5-4 to TRBJ1-2, with D perhaps matching TRBD1 (6 bases). The CDR3 is 14 residues long. Germline V gives CDR1 SGHNT, CDR2 YYREEE (reference sequence). Trimming shortened V by 4 bases and J by 2 bases, and 12 bases separated the two germline ends. Here the CDR3 reads CASSPQTGNYGYTF. The CDR3, as DNA: TGTGCCAGCAGCCCTCAGACAGGAAACTATGGCTACACCTTC.

V usage is TRBV11-1 and J usage is TRBJ1-1; 7 bases fit TRBD1. The CDR3 length is 16 residues. CDR1 and CDR2 from the germline V gene are SGHAT and FQDESV (reference sequence). The ends lost 5 bases at V and 11 bases at J; junction bases unmatched: 20. For the CDR3, the DNA is TGTGCCAGCAGCCTCCCCGGACAGGAAGACCTCCAAGGTGCTTTCTTT. Protein sequence: CASSLPGQEDLQGAFF.

The gene calls are TRBV5-5 and TRBJ2-3; D gene ambiguous. Germline CDR1 and CDR2: SGHKS and YYEKEE (reference sequence). This CDR3 comprises 12 residues. V gave up 0 bases and J gave up 6 bases, with 5 bases separating them. The CDR3 spells CASSLAGDTQYF. The CDR3 DNA reads TGTGCCAGCAGCTTGGCCGGGGATACGCAGTATTTT.

V is TRBV11-3 and J is TRBJ2-7, with D perhaps TRBD2 (6 bases). Germline assignment: CDR1 SGHNT and CDR2 YENEEA. The CDR3 consists of 14 residues. V was shortened by 1 base and J by 4 bases, with 11 bases between the two germline ends. This CDR3 reads CASSLGRASYEQYF. The CDR3 nucleotides read TGTGCCAGCAGCTTAGGGAGGGCGAGTTACGAGCAGTACTTC. Filled out from reference TRBV11-3 and TRBJ2-7, the complete variable domain reads EAGVVQSPRYKIIEKKQPVAFWCNPISGHNTLYWYLQNLGQGPELLIRYENEEAVDDSQLPKDRFSAERLKGVDSTLKIQPAELGDSAVYLCASSLGRASYEQYFGPGTRLTVT.

CDR3 protein: CASSISRTWDGELFF. CDR3 DNA sequence: TGTGCCAGTAGTATCTCAAGGACTTGGGACGGGGAGCTGTTTTTT. J is TRBJ2-2 and V is TRBV19; a possible D gene is TRBD2 (5 bases). This CDR3 has 15 amino acids. CDR1 and CDR2 (germline): LNHDA, SQIVND (reference sequence). Trimming stripped 3 bases from V and 7 bases from J, with 15 bases between.

J is TRBJ1-2 and V is TRBV7-9; a weak D match, TRBD1 (6 bases). The germline V and J ends were trimmed by 6 bases and 2 bases, with 13 bases remaining between them. Germline V lookup: CDR1 SEHNR, CDR2 FQNEAQ (reference sequence). This CDR3 has 14 amino acids. CDR3 amino acids: CASSLQGPNYGYTF. The DNA for the CDR3 is TGTGCCAGCAGTCTCCAGGGGCCAAACTATGGCTACACCTTC.

V is TRBV11-3 and J is TRBJ2-3; TRBD1 matches 10 bases. The junction had 4 bases not matched to a gene; V was cut back by 5 bases and J by 8 bases. The germline CDR1 and CDR2 sequences are SGHNT and YENEEA. The CDR3 extends over 13 amino acids. Here the CDR3 reads CASSADRGGTQYF. The CDR3 bases are TGTGCCAGCAGCGCGGACAGGGGGGGTACGCAGTATTTT. The full variable domain, completed using reference TRBV11-3 and TRBJ2-3, is EAGVVQSPRYKIIEKKQPVAFWCNPISGHNTLYWYLQNLGQGPELLIRYENEEAVDDSQLPKDRFSAERLKGVDSTLKIQPAELGDSAVYLCASSADRGGTQYFGPGTRLTVL.

This sequence joins TRBV12-5 and TRBJ2-2, with 7 bases that match TRBD2. V trimming: 1 base; J trimming: 3 bases; junction bases outside the gene matches: 2. Germline loops: CDR1 LGHNT, CDR2 FRNRAP. The CDR3 length is 15 residues. CDR3 coding DNA: TGTGCTAGTGGTTTGGGGACTAGGGACACCGGGGAGCTGTTTTTT. As protein: CASGLGTRDTGELFF.

The rearrangement links TRBV5-4 to TRBJ1-2; 8 bases align to TRBD1. J gave up 6 bases and V 3 bases, and 13 bases lay outside the gene matches. From germline, CDR1 is SGHNT and CDR2 YYREEE (reference sequence). The CDR3 runs 16 residues. CDR3 nucleotides: TGTGCCAGCAGCTCCTACCTTGACAGGGGAGAGAATGGCTACACCTTC. It translates to CASSSYLDRGENGYTF.

This clone was seen a single time. The chain links TRBV7-6 to TRBJ2-1; no firm D call. This CDR3 spans 12 amino acids. Trimming pared 0 bases from V and 7 bases from J, leaving 4 bases between. The germline V gene has CDR1 SGHVS and CDR2 FNYEAQ. The CDR3 region has the DNA TGTGCCAGCAGCTTAGCCTCTAATGAGCAGTTCTTC. Encoded protein: CASSLASNEQFF.

V is TRBV7-9 and J is TRBJ2-6; tentative D call: TRBD2 (6 bases). The germline V and J ends were trimmed by 5 bases and 0 bases, with 14 bases remaining between them. The CDR3 runs 17 residues. Germline CDR1 reads SEHNR; CDR2 reads FQNEAQ (reference sequence). The CDR3 loop reads CASSPRGGYSGANVLTF. The CDR3 nucleotides are TGTGCCAGCAGCCCGAGGGGAGGTTACTCTGGGGCCAACGTCCTGACTTTC.

V usage is TRBV7-8 and J usage is TRBJ2-3; weak D call: TRBD2 (6 bases). Trimming took 5 bases from V and 0 from J, leaving 9 bases between them. This CDR3 has 14 amino acids. Germline V CDR1 and CDR2: SGHVS, FQNEAQ. The CDR3 spells CASSRETSTDTQYF. The CDR3 DNA reads TGTGCCAGCAGCCGGGAGACTAGCACAGATACGCAGTATTTT.

V usage is TRBV5-6 and J usage is TRBJ2-1; a possible D gene is TRBD2 (6 bases). Germline V lookup: CDR1 SGHDT, CDR2 YYEEEE. V was cut by 1 base and J by 9 bases, with 20 bases left in between. The CDR3 sequence is 16 residues long. CDR3 nucleotides: TGTGCCAGCAGCTTGTCCCGGGGGAGTAGCAGTTCTGAGCAGTTCTTC. This gives the protein CASSLSRGSSSSEQFF. The variable domain in full, with the rest retrieved from reference TRBV5-6 and TRBJ2-1, is DAGVTQSPTHLIKTRGQQVTLRCSPKSGHDTVSWYQQALGQGPQFIFQYYEEEERQRGNFPDRFSGHQFPNYSSELNVNALLLGDSALYLCASSLSRGSSSSEQFFGPGTRLTVL.

The chain carries TRBV18 and TRBJ2-7; weak D call: TRBD1 (5 bases). Germline V gives CDR1 KGHSH, CDR2 LQKENI. The length of the CDR3 is 13 residues. V lost 6 bases to trimming and J lost 5 bases, with 14 bases between them. The CDR3, as DNA: TGTGCCAGCTCGTACAGGTCCCCCGACGAGCAGTACTTC. The encoded protein is CASSYRSPDEQYF.